These T cell receptor beta chains were read from a single sample in a study of regulatory T cells in long-lasting Graves disease. TCRdb reanalysed the multiplex PCR reads using MiXCR and keeps one entry per CDR3 protein. This sample has 300,000 to 500,000 distinct CDR3 sequences, with 20% found just once. Source: peripheral blood mononuclear cells (PBMCs), taken when the disease was refractory, from a patient treated with antithyroid drugs. The receptors stem from a female donor with Graves disease. CDR3s include the opening cysteine and the closing phenylalanine or tryptophan. A D gene is named only where the DNA matches it firmly. Some rows have no size entry. The others give once, few or many, or a class for an expanded clone.

15,NA,TRBD2,TRBJ2-3,TRBV28,TGTGCCAGCAGTGTTAGCGGGACGGTCGGGCATACGCAGTATTTT,CASSVSGTVGHTQYF
12,few,NA,TRBJ2-7,TRBV5-4,TGTGCCAGCAGCGTCACTAGCTACGAGCAGTACTTC,CASSVTSYEQYF
13,few,NA,TRBJ2-7,TRBV29-1,TGCAGCGCACACCCCGTGGGTGCCTACGAGCAGTACTTC,CSAHPVGAYEQYF
12,NA,NA,TRBJ1-1,TRBV18,TGTGCCAGCTCACCGATGGGGGTTGGAGCTTTCTTT,CASSPMGVGAFF
16,few,NA,TRBJ1-2,TRBV12-3/TRBV12-4,TGTGCCAGCAGCTATCACGGGGGGCTCGTTAACTATGGCTGCACCTTC,CASSYHGGLVNYGCTF
15,few,NA,TRBJ2-7,TRBV7-2,TGTGCCAGCAGCCCGCGGGGAGATTTCTCCTACGAGCAGTACTTC,CASSPRGDFSYEQYF
13,few,NA,TRBJ1-1,TRBV10-3,TGTGCCATCAGTGAGACATCAGGGGATACGGTTTTCTTT,CAISETSGDTVFF
13,NA,NA,TRBJ1-1,TRBV20-1,TGCAGTGCATCGTATGGGGGGGACACTGAAGCTTTCTTT,CSASYGGDTEAFF
12,NA,NA,TRBJ1-1,TRBV29-1,TGCAGCGCCAGGACCCTCGGAGCTGAAGCTTTCTTT,CSARTLGAEAFF
12,few,NA,TRBJ1-2,TRBV7-9,TGTGCCAGCAGCTTTTTGGTGGAGGGCTACACCTTC,CASSFLVEGYTF
13,many,TRBD1,TRBJ1-4,TRBV2,TGTGCCACTCAGGGACAGGGTGGTGAAAAACTGTTTTTT,CATQGQGGEKLFF
12,many,NA,TRBJ2-2,TRBV12-3/TRBV12-4,TGTGCCAGCAGAACGGGGACCGGGGAGCTGTTTTTT,CASRTGTGELFF
14,NA,TRBD1,TRBJ1-2,TRBV29-1,TGCAGCGTTGGACAGGGGAGGTCCAACTATGGCTACACCTTC,CSVGQGRSNYGYTF
14,many,TRBD1,TRBJ2-7,TRBV28,TGTGCCAGCAGCGGGACAGGGAGCTCCTACGAGCAGTACTTC,CASSGTGSSYEQYF
15,NA,NA,TRBJ2-7,TRBV7-9,TGTGCCAGCAGCTTAGTCGGCCAATTCGCACGCGAGCAGTACTTC,CASSLVGQFAREQYF
14,NA,NA,TRBJ1-3,TRBV6-1,TGTGCCAGCAGTGAGGGGGCGGCTGGAAACACCATATATTTT,CASSEGAAGNTIYF
15,NA,NA,TRBJ1-1,TRBV20-1,TGCAGTGCTACCAGACAGGCTTCTATGAACACTGAAGCTTTCTTT,CSATRQASMNTEAFF
15,few,TRBD2,TRBJ2-5,TRBV5-5,TGTGCCAGCAGCTTGACGGGGGGACACCAAGAGACCCAGTACTTC,CASSLTGGHQETQYF
14,many,NA,TRBJ1-2,TRBV28,TGTGCCAGCAGTCCGGTCGGGGGCAACTATGGCTACACCTTC,CASSPVGGNYGYTF
13,NA,NA,TRBJ2-7,TRBV5-1,TGCGCCAGCAGCTTATCCACGCTATACGAGCAGTACTTC,CASSLSTLYEQYF
15,many,NA,TRBJ2-2,TRBV7-9,TGTGCCAGCAGCTCAATTGGGCTGAACACCGGGGAGCTGTTTTTT,CASSSIGLNTGELFF
12,many,NA,TRBJ2-5,TRBV12-3/TRBV12-4,TGTGCCAGCAGTTCCCTCCGGGGGACCCAGTACTTC,CASSSLRGTQYF
14,NA,NA,TRBJ1-2,TRBV7-2,TGTGCCAGCAGCGCTCCTCGGGACTCGAGGGGCTACACCTTC,CASSAPRDSRGYTF
12,few,NA,TRBJ2-5,TRBV10-2,TGCGCCAGCAGCCAACCAATAGAGACCCAGTACTTC,CASSQPIETQYF
14,NA,TRBD1,TRBJ1-1,TRBV5-8,TGTGCCAGCACCGGACAGGGGAAGAACACTGAAGCTTTCTTT,CASTGQGKNTEAFF
16,many,TRBD2,TRBJ2-7,TRBV28,TGTGCCAGCAGTTTAGAGAGGACTAGCGGGAGCTACGAGCAGTACTTC,CASSLERTSGSYEQYF
17,NA,NA,TRBJ2-7,TRBV7-9,TGTGCCAGCAGCCCGGGCCCCGGGGAGATTAGCTCCTACGAGCAGTACTTC,CASSPGPGEISSYEQYF
15,many,TRBD1,TRBJ2-5,TRBV29-1,TGCAGCGTTGAAGCTGACAGGGGGCACGCGGAGACCCAGTACTTC,CSVEADRGHAETQYF
15,NA,NA,TRBJ2-7,TRBV18,TGTGCCAGCTCACCACAGGCAGACCTTTCCTACGAGCAGTACTTC,CASSPQADLSYEQYF
16,NA,NA,TRBJ1-1,TRBV12-5,TGTGCTAGTGGCCTTCACGGGGGCGGGCGGAACACTGAAGCTTTCTTT,CASGLHGGGRNTEAFF
16,many,NA,TRBJ2-5,TRBV7-2,TGTGCCAGCAGCTCCACGGGACTCAAAGGAAAAGAGACCCAGTACTTC,CASSSTGLKGKETQYF
13,many,NA,TRBJ1-4,TRBV27,TGTGCCAGCAAAACCCTAGGTGGTGAAAAACTGTTTTTT,CASKTLGGEKLFF
17,once,NA,TRBJ2-7,TRBV18,TGTGCCAGCTCACCACCTGGCCCGCTTGCCCTCTCCTACGAGCAGTACTTC,CASSPPGPLALSYEQYF
11,many,NA,TRBJ1-2,TRBV28,TGTGCCAGCACCCGTGGCGACGGCTACACCTTC,CASTRGDGYTF
20,few,NA,TRBJ2-2,TRBV7-9,TGTGCCAGCAGAATCATTCTCGGGTCGGGACAACTAAGGGGCACCGGGGAGCTGTTTTTT,CASRIILGSGQLRGTGELFF
14,many,NA,TRBJ2-7,TRBV28,TGTGCCAGCAGTTTATCTGAAGTATCCTACGAGCAGTACTTC,CASSLSEVSYEQYF
13,many,NA,TRBJ2-5,TRBV18,TGTGCCAGCTTCGGGAGCTTACAAGAGACCCAGTACTTC,CASFGSLQETQYF
16,NA,TRBD2,TRBJ2-3,TRBV20-1,TGCAGTGCTCAGACCCCGACTAGCGGGTACACAGATACGCAGTATTTT,CSAQTPTSGYTDTQYF
17,few,TRBD2,TRBJ2-5,TRBV7-9,TGTGCCAGCAGCTTAGGTTTTGGACGGGAGGGCGGCGAGACCCAGTACTTC,CASSLGFGREGGETQYF
15,few,NA,TRBJ2-2,TRBV28,TGTGCCAGCAGTTTCCCAAGCGGGAACACCGGGGAGCTGTTTTTT,CASSFPSGNTGELFF
16,NA,NA,TRBJ1-4,TRBV18,TGTGCCAGCTCACCCTATCAGGGAGAAGGTAGTGAAAAACTGTTTTTT,CASSPYQGEGSEKLFF
18,few,NA,TRBJ2-7,TRBV7-6,TGTGCCAGCAGCTTAGAGGGGGTCTGGCGGAAGAGCTCCTACGAGCAGTACTTC,CASSLEGVWRKSSYEQYF
16,NA,TRBD2,TRBJ2-1,TRBV12-3/TRBV12-4,TGTGCCACCGTCCCCCTAGCGGCCAGCTCCTACAATGAGCAGTTCTTC,CATVPLAASSYNEQFF
15,NA,NA,TRBJ1-5,TRBV6-5,TGTGCCAGCAGTTACTCGGGGGCTGGAGGTCAGCCCCAGCATTTT,CASSYSGAGGQPQHF
16,NA,TRBD2,TRBJ2-2,TRBV7-2,TGTGCCAGCAGCTTAGTTGGCGGGAGCAAGATCGGGGAGCTGTTTTTT,CASSLVGGSKIGELFF
11,many,NA,TRBJ1-1,TRBV28,TGTGCCAGCAGCTTAGGCTCTGAAGCTTTCTTT,CASSLGSEAFF
15,few,TRBD1,TRBJ1-1,TRBV29-1,TGCAGCGTCGGGCCTACCGGGACAGGGAGCACTGAAGCTTTCTTT,CSVGPTGTGSTEAFF
13,few,NA,TRBJ2-7,TRBV9,TGTGCCAGTAATCGTGGGGGGCTGGACGAGCAGTACTTC,CASNRGGLDEQYF
17,few,TRBD1,TRBJ2-7,TRBV19,TGTGCCAGTAGTATCAACCAACCGGGACAGGGTACCTACGAGCAGTACTTC,CASSINQPGQGTYEQYF
16,NA,NA,TRBJ1-1,TRBV5-1,TGCGCCAGCAGCTTGGCCGTCGCGAGGGGAAACACTGAAGCTTTCTTT,CASSLAVARGNTEAFF
15,NA,NA,TRBJ1-5,TRBV19,TGTGCCAGTAGTATTAGTAACAGCCCCAATCAGCCCCAGCATTTT,CASSISNSPNQPQHF
15,few,NA,TRBJ1-2,TRBV25-1,TGTGCCAGCAGTGAATCCGGCCGGGCACTGGGTGGCTACACCTTC,CASSESGRALGGYTF
15,NA,NA,TRBJ2-7,TRBV27,TGTGCCAGCAGTCGGGTCCCCAAGGACCTTTACGAGCAGTACTTC,CASSRVPKDLYEQYF
16,NA,NA,TRBJ2-2,TRBV7-9,TGTGCCAGCAGCTTCGGCAGGGTCCTTGGCGCCGGGGAGCTGTTTTTT,CASSFGRVLGAGELFF
12,few,TRBD1,TRBJ1-4,TRBV27,TGTGCCACCGGGACAGCTAATGAAAAACTGTTTTTT,CATGTANEKLFF